The 24 T cell receptor beta chains presented below share a single source sample, sequenced in a study of blood T cells in healthy people across ages. The second PCR ran about 7 to 12 cycles with a sample-barcoded 5' primer and J-beta primers. TCRdb re-derived calls from the 5' RACE reads in MiXCR, one entry per CDR3 protein. The sample lists about 1.6 million distinct CDR3 sequences; 30% to 35% were seen once. Material for sequencing was blood. The origin of the receptors is a woman between 25 and 40 years old in good health.

This chain connects TRBV20-1 to TRBJ2-5; 10 positions agree with TRBD2. The germline CDR1 and CDR2 sequences are DFQATT and SNEGSKA (reference sequence). Unmatched junction bases numbered 5, after V lost 5 bases and J lost 5 bases. The CDR3 loop spans 13 amino acids. CDR3 region: CSAGTSVEETQYF. The CDR3 nucleotides read TGCAGTGCTGGGACTAGCGTTGAGGAGACCCAGTACTTC.

The rearrangement links TRBV15 to TRBJ1-2; D gene uncertain. The CDR3 extends over 14 amino acids. V was cut by 5 bases and J by 0 bases, with 10 bases left in between. Germline V gene sequence: CDR1 LNHNV, CDR2 YYDKDF (reference sequence). As DNA, the CDR3 is TGTGCCACCAGCCTTGACGCCTCTAACTATGGCTACACCTTC. Protein product: CATSLDASNYGYTF.

This chain joins TRBV20-1 and TRBJ2-3; TRBD2 agrees at 7 bases. Germline CDR1 and CDR2: DFQATT and SNEGSKA (reference sequence). The ends lost 8 bases at V and 4 bases at J; junction bases unmatched: 12. CDR3 size: 14 residues. The CDR3 sequence is CSLGGRASPDTQYF. CDR3 sequence (DNA): TGCAGTCTCGGGGGGAGGGCTTCCCCAGATACGCAGTATTTT.

This clonotype was detected a few times. This chain links TRBV4-2 with TRBJ2-2, with D unclear. Trimming shortened V by 0 bases and J by 8 bases, and 7 bases separated the two germline ends. CDR1 is LGHNA, CDR2 YNFKEQ, per germline. The CDR3 totals 13 residues. For the CDR3, the DNA is TGTGCCAGCAGCCAAGATTGGGCTGGGGAGCTGTTTTTT. Its translation is CASSQDWAGELFF.

The sample holds a few counts of this clonotype. The V gene is TRBV7-8, the J gene TRBJ1-1; D may be TRBD1 (5 bases). Germline CDR1 and CDR2: SGHVS and FQNEAQ. This CDR3 has 16 amino acids. Trimming shortened V by 4 bases and J by 1 base, and 16 bases separated the two germline ends. CDR3 loop: CASSSGTPGANTEAFF. The CDR3 DNA follows: TGTGCCAGCAGCTCCGGGACTCCCGGAGCGAACACTGAAGCTTTCTTT.

As for this clonotype: One end of the junction does not line up with germline, which may come from a read error. This sequence joins TRBV6-1 and TRBJ2-3; perhaps TRBD1 as D (5 bases). Germline CDR1 reads MNHNS; CDR2 reads SASEGT. CDR3 length equals 15 residues. The DNA for the CDR3 is TGTGCCAGCAGTGAAACAACATGGGGCACAGGTACGCAGTATTTT. The encoded protein is CASSETTWGTGTQYF.

This clonotype showed up just a few times. The V and J genes are TRBV6-5 and TRBJ2-7; no clear D gene. Germline V gives CDR1 MNHEY, CDR2 SVGAGI. Between the trimmed V and J ends, which lost 6 bases and 6 bases, there was a span of 9 bases. This CDR3 contains 11 residues. CDR3 sequence reads: CASSHHGEQYF. CDR3 coding DNA: TGTGCCAGCAGCCATCATGGCGAGCAGTACTTC.

This rearrangement joins TRBV7-9 to TRBJ2-3; D is possibly TRBD2 (7 bases). The CDR3 spans 14 residues. Trimming removed 10 bases at V and 0 bases at J, with 14 bases between. Germline-derived CDR1 and CDR2 are SEHNR and FQNEAQ (reference sequence). The CDR3 DNA follows: TGTGCCACCGAGGGGGGGGCAAGCACAGATACGCAGTATTTT. It specifies CATEGGASTDTQYF.

The J gene is TRBJ2-7, the V gene TRBV7-6, with no clear D. Germline assignment: CDR1 SGHVS and CDR2 FNYEAQ. The CDR3 length is 13 residues. Trimming removed 5 bases at V and 6 bases at J, with 14 bases between. For the CDR3, the DNA is TGTGCCAGCAGCCCCCCATCCGGGTTCGAGCAGTACTTC. Translating gives CASSPPSGFEQYF.

The V call is TRBV12-3 or TRBV12-4, the J call TRBJ2-4; the D call may be TRBD1 or TRBD2 (5 bases each). This CDR3 has 13 residues. Deletions cut 4 bases from V and 9 bases from J, with 13 bases between. The CDR3 DNA follows: TGTGCCAGCAGTTGGGACCGGGGTGGCATTCAGTACTTC. Amino acid sequence: CASSWDRGGIQYF.

In this sample, this clonotype turned up a few times. The chain links TRBV29-1 to TRBJ2-5, with D uncertain. V gave up 4 bases and J gave up 2 bases, with 11 bases separating them. Looked up from germline, CDR1 is SQVTM and CDR2 is ANQGSEA. The CDR3 is made up of 13 amino acids. This chain's CDR3 is CSVVPSPQETQYF. CDR3 in DNA: TGCAGCGTTGTTCCCAGCCCACAAGAGACCCAGTACTTC.

The J gene is TRBJ2-3, the V gene TRBV7-9; 9 nucleotides line up with TRBD1. With 6 bases clipped from V and 7 bases from J, the junction kept 17 bases outside the gene matches. Germline V CDR1 and CDR2: SEHNR, FQNEAQ (reference sequence). This CDR3 contains 17 residues. The DNA of the CDR3 is TGTGCCAGCAGACTGACCCGGGACAGGGAAATTTCTCATACGCAGTATTTT. Translating gives CASRLTRDREISHTQYF.

V usage is TRBV20-1 and J usage is TRBJ2-1; 7 bases are a match to TRBD2. The CDR3 spans 17 residues. Germline CDR1 and CDR2: DFQATT and SNEGSKA (reference sequence). After removal of 6 bases from V and 1 base from J, the junction contained 15 bases not matched to a gene. The CDR3, as DNA: TGCAGTGCCAGCGGGACGCTAGGCCAGGGATCCTACAATGAGCAGTTCTTC. The encoded protein is CSASGTLGQGSYNEQFF.

The rearrangement joins TRBV20-1 to TRBJ1-5; D unclear. The CDR3 covers 14 residues. Trimming removed 0 bases at V and 3 bases at J, with 9 bases between. Germline lookup yields CDR1 DFQATT and CDR2 SNEGSKA (reference sequence). This CDR3 is CSARDWGDNQPQHF. The DNA of the CDR3 is TGCAGTGCTAGAGATTGGGGTGACAATCAGCCCCAGCATTTT.

This clonotype was found a few times. This chain links TRBV4-1 with TRBJ2-3; D is unclear. This CDR3 has 16 residues. Trimming took 0 bases from V and 6 from J, leaving 16 bases between them. From germline, CDR1 is MGHRA and CDR2 YSYEKL. CDR3 region: CASSQDLKGTWDTQYF. Here the CDR3 DNA reads TGCGCCAGCAGCCAAGATCTGAAGGGTACGTGGGATACGCAGTATTTT.

CDR3 sequence reads: CASSYYAGELFF. The DNA for the CDR3 is TGTGCCAGCAGTTACTATGCCGGGGAGCTGTTTTTT. The rearrangement uses TRBV6-6 and TRBJ2-2; D ambiguous. This CDR3 region has 12 residues. Trimming stripped 1 base from V and 6 bases from J, with 3 bases between. Germline lookup yields CDR1 MNHNY and CDR2 SVGAGI (reference sequence).

This clonotype was seen a single time. The V call is TRBV27, the J call TRBJ1-2; 7 bases fit TRBD1. The CDR3 contains 11 residues. The germline gives CDR1 MNHEY, CDR2 SMNVEV (reference sequence). The V and J ends lost 11 bases and 8 bases, in that order; junction bases with no gene match: 8. CDR3 in DNA: TGTGCCGCCAACAGGGGCTGGGGCTACACCTTC. This gives the protein CAANRGWGYTF.

This clonotype was seen a handful of times. The V call is TRBV4-1, the J call TRBJ1-4; TRBD1 matches 8 bases. This CDR3 has 15 amino acids. The germline CDR1 and CDR2 sequences are MGHRA and YSYEKL. Trimming took 3 bases from V and 8 from J; bases not matched to a gene: 8. CDR3 protein: CASSHSGGYREKLFF. CDR3 coding DNA: TGCGCCAGCAGCCATTCAGGGGGCTATAGGGAAAAACTGTTTTTT.

This clonotype was seen a handful of times. V gene TRBV3-1 combines with J gene TRBJ2-7; a weak D match, TRBD1 (6 bases). V was shortened by 2 bases and J by 4 bases, with 9 bases between the two germline ends. There are 13 residues in the CDR3. Germline V CDR1 and CDR2: LGHDT, YNNKEL (reference sequence). In DNA, the CDR3 is TGTGCCAGCAGCCAACATCAGGGGTACGAGCAGTACTTC. Encoded protein: CASSQHQGYEQYF.

This chain connects TRBV5-4 to TRBJ1-2; a possible D gene is TRBD1 (5 bases). The germline V and J ends were trimmed by 4 bases and 4 bases, with 20 bases remaining between them. Germline values: CDR1 SGHNT, CDR2 YYREEE (reference sequence). This CDR3 has 16 amino acids. CDR3 nucleotides: TGTGCCAGCAGCCATAGTTCGCAGGGTCACAGCTATGGCTACACCTTC. This gives the protein CASSHSSQGHSYGYTF.

To note about this clonotype: A much larger clone sits a single nucleotide away, making a read error possible. V and J are TRBV29-1 and TRBJ2-2, with TRBD1 matching over 7 bases. Germline CDR1 reads SQVTM; CDR2 reads ANQGSEA. J gave up 3 bases and V 7 bases, and 8 bases lay outside the gene matches. The CDR3 has 14 residues. In DNA form, the CDR3 reads TGCAGCGCGGCCTGGACAGGACACACCGGGGAGCTGTTTTTT. This gives the protein CSAAWTGHTGELFF.

In this sample, this clonotype turned up a few times. It may be a read error: a sequence one base away is much more abundant. The chain recombines TRBV11-1 with TRBJ1-1; D uncertain. Germline values: CDR1 SGHAT, CDR2 FQDESV (reference sequence). The V and J ends lost 1 base and 3 bases respectively, with 6 bases between them. The length of the CDR3 is 13 residues. CDR3 amino acids: CASSLEMDTEAFF. In nucleotides, the CDR3 is TGTGCCAGCAGCTTAGAGATGGACACTGAAGCTTTCTTT.

The rearrangement joins TRBV12-3 or TRBV12-4 to TRBJ1-5, with 9 bases that match TRBD1. The V segment lost 6 bases and the J segment 3 bases; nucleotides outside the gene matches: 21. The CDR3 loop spans 20 amino acids. The CDR3 reads CASSSARIRRQGVHNQPQHF. The CDR3 nucleotides are TGTGCCAGCAGCTCGGCGAGGATTAGACGACAGGGGGTACACAATCAGCCCCAGCATTTT.

V gene TRBV2 combines with J gene TRBJ1-5, with a possible D match to TRBD1 (5 bases). Germline lookup yields CDR1 SNHLY and CDR2 FYNNEI. The length of the CDR3 is 14 residues. CDR3: CVTNQVGAGQPQHF. Here the CDR3 DNA reads TGTGTCACCAACCAGGTCGGGGCTGGACAGCCCCAGCATTTT.